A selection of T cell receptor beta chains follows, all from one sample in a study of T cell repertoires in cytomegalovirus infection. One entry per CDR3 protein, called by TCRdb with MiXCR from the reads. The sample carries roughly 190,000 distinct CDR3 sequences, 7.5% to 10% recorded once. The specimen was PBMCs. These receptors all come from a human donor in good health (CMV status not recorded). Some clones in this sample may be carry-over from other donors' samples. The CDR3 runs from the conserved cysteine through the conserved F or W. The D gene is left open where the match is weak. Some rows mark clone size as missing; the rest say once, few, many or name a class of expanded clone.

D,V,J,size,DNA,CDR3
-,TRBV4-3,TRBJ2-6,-,TGCGCCAGCAGCCGGGCGGGGGCCGTCTCTGGGGCCAACGTCCTGACTTTC,CASSRAGAVSGANVLTF
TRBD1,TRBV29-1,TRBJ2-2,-,TGCAGCGTCCCGGGACAGGGGGCTGTCGGGGAGCTGTTTTTT,CSVPGQGAVGELFF
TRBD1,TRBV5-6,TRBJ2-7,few,TGTGCCAGCAGCTCCGGGACAGGACACTACGAGCAGTACTTC,CASSSGTGHYEQYF
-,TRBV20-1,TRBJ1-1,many,TGCAGTGCTAGAGGGGGGGGGGGGCGGAACACTGAAGCTTTCTTT,CSARGGGGRNTEAFF
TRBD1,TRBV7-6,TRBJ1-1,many,TGTGCCAGCAGCATAGGGGGCGCCGACACTGAAGCTTTCTTT,CASSIGGADTEAFF
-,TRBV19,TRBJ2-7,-,TGTGCCAGTAGTATACAACTAGGTACCTACGAGCAGTACTTC,CASSIQLGTYEQYF
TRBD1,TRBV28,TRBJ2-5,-,TGTGCCAGCAGTGGATACCGACAGGGAAGCGGAGAGACCCAGTACTTC,CASSGYRQGSGETQYF
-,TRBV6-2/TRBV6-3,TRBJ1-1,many,TGTGCCAGCAGACTCTACTACACTGAAGCTTTCTTT,CASRLYYTEAFF
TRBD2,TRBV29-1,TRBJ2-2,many,TGCAGCGTTCGGCTAGCGGGGACCGGGGAGCTGTTTTTT,CSVRLAGTGELFF
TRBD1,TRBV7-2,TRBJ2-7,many,TGTGCCAGCAGCTCCAACCGGGACAGGATCTACGAGCAGTACTTC,CASSSNRDRIYEQYF
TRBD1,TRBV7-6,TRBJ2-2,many,TGTGCCAGCAGCTCCGGGACAGGGGTCACCGGGGAGCTGTTTTTT,CASSSGTGVTGELFF
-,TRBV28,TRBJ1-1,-,TGTGCCAGCATCGGGACTCTGAACACTGAAGCTTTCTTT,CASIGTLNTEAFF
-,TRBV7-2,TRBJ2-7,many,TGTGCCAGCAGCCGCCTGGGGGCGGGAACCTTAACCCGCGAGCAGTACTTC,CASSRLGAGTLTREQYF
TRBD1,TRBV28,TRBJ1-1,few,TGTGCCAGCAGTACCGGGACAGGGATTTTCTTT,CASSTGTGIFF
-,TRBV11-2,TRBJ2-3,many,TGTGCCAGCAGCTTATCGACGGGCTCAGATACGCAGTATTTT,CASSLSTGSDTQYF
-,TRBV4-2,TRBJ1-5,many,TGTGCCAGCAGCCAACCGGGCAATCAGCCCCAGCATTTT,CASSQPGNQPQHF
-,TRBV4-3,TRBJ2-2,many,TGCGCCAGCAGCCAAGACGGAAGCGCCGCGAACACCGGGGAGCTGTTTTTT,CASSQDGSAANTGELFF
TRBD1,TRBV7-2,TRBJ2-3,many,TGTGCCAGCATCCCAAGGCGGGGACAGGGATCAGATACGCAGTATTTT,CASIPRRGQGSDTQYF
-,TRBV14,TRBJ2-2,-,TGTGCCAGCAGCCAAGACGCAGTTAACACCGGGGAGCTGTTTTTT,CASSQDAVNTGELFF
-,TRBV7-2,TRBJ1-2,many,TGTGCCAGCAGCCCCCAGGCCGGTGCCTATGGCTACACCTTC,CASSPQAGAYGYTF
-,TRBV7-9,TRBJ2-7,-,TGTGCCAGCAGCCCAAGCCAGGTCATCTCAGGCTACGAGCAGTACTTC,CASSPSQVISGYEQYF
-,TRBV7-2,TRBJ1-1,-,TGTGCCAGCAGCTTAGCGCCCGGTCTCACTGAAGCTTTCTTT,CASSLAPGLTEAFF
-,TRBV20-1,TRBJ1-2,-,TGCAGTGCTAGCGTGACAGCCTCTTCTAACTATGGCTACACCTTC,CSASVTASSNYGYTF
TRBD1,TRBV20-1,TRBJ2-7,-,TGCAGTGCTAGGACTATCCCGGGACAGGGCGTACACGAGCAGTACTTC,CSARTIPGQGVHEQYF
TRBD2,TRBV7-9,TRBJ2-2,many,TGTGCCAGCAGCATCTCTATCGCGGGAGGGCCAAGTGGTAACACCGGGGAGCTGTTTTTT,CASSISIAGGPSGNTGELFF
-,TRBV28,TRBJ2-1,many,TGTGCCAGCAGTTTGGGGGGCCAGGGGGGGGGGAATGAGCAGTTCTTC,CASSLGGQGGGNEQFF
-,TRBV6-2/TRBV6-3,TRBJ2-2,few,TGTGCCAGCAGCGTAGCGAGGTCGACGTTCGCGAACACCGGGGAGCTGTTTTTT,CASSVARSTFANTGELFF
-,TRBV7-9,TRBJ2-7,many,TGTGCCAGCAGCTTAGCGAACGGGAGAGGCTACGAGCAGTACTTC,CASSLANGRGYEQYF
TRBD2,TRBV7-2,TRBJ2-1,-,TGTGCCAGCAGCCTCTCTAGCGGGCTGCGGGTGGATGAGCAGTTCTTC,CASSLSSGLRVDEQFF
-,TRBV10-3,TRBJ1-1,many,TGTGCCATCAGAACCGGGACGGCTAACACTGAAGCTTTCTTT,CAIRTGTANTEAFF
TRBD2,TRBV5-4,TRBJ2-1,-,TGTGCCAGCAGCTTTAAGCGGGAGGAAAAGCTCAATGAGCAGTTCTTC,CASSFKREEKLNEQFF
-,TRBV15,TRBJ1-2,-,TGTGCCACCAGCAGAGTTTCAGGTACCAACTATGGCTACACCTTC,CATSRVSGTNYGYTF
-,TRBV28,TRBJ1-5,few,TGTGCCAGCAGTTTGAGGAGGGTTCGAGGCAATCAGCCCCAGCATTTT,CASSLRRVRGNQPQHF
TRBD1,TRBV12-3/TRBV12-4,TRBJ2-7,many,TGTGCCAGCAGTTTAGACGGGACAGGGGGAGACTACGAGCAGTACTTC,CASSLDGTGGDYEQYF
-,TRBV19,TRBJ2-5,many,TGTGCCAGTACCCGAGTGTTCCGGGCCGGTCAAGAGACCCAGTACTTC,CASTRVFRAGQETQYF
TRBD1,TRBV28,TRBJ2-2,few,TGTGCCAGCAGCTACGGACAGGGTAGGGCCGGGGAGCTGTTTTTT,CASSYGQGRAGELFF
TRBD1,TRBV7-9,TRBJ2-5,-,TGTGCCAGCAGTCCCAGGACAGGGAACATTCAAGAGACCCAGTACTTC,CASSPRTGNIQETQYF
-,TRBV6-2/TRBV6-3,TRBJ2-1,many,TGTGCCAGCAGTGCTCTGGGAGCGGCCTACAATGAGCAGTTCTTC,CASSALGAAYNEQFF
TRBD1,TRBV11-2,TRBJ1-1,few,TGTGCCAGCAGCTTGGACCAGATGTCAGGGGGGACTTTCTTT,CASSLDQMSGGTFF
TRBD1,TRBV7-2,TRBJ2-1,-,TGTGCCAGCAGCTTAATGACAGGGCAGAATGAGCAGTTCTTC,CASSLMTGQNEQFF
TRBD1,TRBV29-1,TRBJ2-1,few,TGCAGCGTTGACCCGCACAGGGGCGAGCAGTTCTTC,CSVDPHRGEQFF
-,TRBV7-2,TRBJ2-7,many,TGTGCCAGCAGCTTAACGACTAAGCTCGAGCAGTACTTC,CASSLTTKLEQYF
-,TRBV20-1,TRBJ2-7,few,TGCAGTGCTGAACGGGGCTACGAGCAGTACTTC,CSAERGYEQYF
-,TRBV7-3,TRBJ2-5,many,TGTGCCAGCAGCTTCAGGGAGAAAGAGACCCAGTACTTC,CASSFREKETQYF
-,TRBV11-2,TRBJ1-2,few,TGTGCCAGCACCCCAGGACAGCATGCGAATTTGTATGGCTACACCTTC,CASTPGQHANLYGYTF
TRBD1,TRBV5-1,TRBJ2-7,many,TGCGCCAGCAGCTTGGAGGGACAGGGGTACGACGAGCAGTACTTC,CASSLEGQGYDEQYF
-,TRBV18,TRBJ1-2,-,TGTGCCAGCTCAAACCAGAAGAACTATGGCTACACCTTC,CASSNQKNYGYTF
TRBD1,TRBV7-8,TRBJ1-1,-,TGTGCCAGCAGCCCGTTTGGGACAGGGACCACTGAAGCTTTCTTT,CASSPFGTGTTEAFF
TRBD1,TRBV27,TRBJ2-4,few,TGTGCCAGCAGTTCCTCGAGGGGGCCCCGAATTCAGTACTTC,CASSSSRGPRIQYF